This T cell receptor (beta chain) comes out of a study of T cells after yellow fever vaccination. 5'RACE template switching produced TCR cDNA carrying a universal primer site and UMIs. TCRdb ran MiXCR on the 5' RACE reads and lists one entry per CDR3 protein. The table has 200,000 to 300,000 distinct CDR3 sequences, roughly 3.5% seen once. Study observations and caveats: The booster response re-showed most primary clones: more than 95% CD4, roughly 91% CD8. Sorted repertoires could include abundant contaminating clonotypes from bulk cells. Researchers report a weaker secondary response that nonetheless peaked faster, day 5 versus 15.

The length of the CDR3 is 14 residues. V lost 1 base and J lost 4, with 9 bases in between. Per the germline V gene, CDR1 is SGHTA and CDR2 is FQGNSA. This clonotype was observed many times. What it binds is not known. This TCR came from a man between 18 and 29 years old who received the YFV17D yellow fever vaccine. The genes are TRBV7-2 and TRBJ2-3; unclear D gene. The material sequenced was PBMCs, taken 15 days after the yellow fever booster vaccination. In DNA form, the CDR3 reads TGTGCCAGCAGCTTAGGCCTAACCCCAGATACGCAGTATTTT. This sequence encodes CASSLGLTPDTQYF.